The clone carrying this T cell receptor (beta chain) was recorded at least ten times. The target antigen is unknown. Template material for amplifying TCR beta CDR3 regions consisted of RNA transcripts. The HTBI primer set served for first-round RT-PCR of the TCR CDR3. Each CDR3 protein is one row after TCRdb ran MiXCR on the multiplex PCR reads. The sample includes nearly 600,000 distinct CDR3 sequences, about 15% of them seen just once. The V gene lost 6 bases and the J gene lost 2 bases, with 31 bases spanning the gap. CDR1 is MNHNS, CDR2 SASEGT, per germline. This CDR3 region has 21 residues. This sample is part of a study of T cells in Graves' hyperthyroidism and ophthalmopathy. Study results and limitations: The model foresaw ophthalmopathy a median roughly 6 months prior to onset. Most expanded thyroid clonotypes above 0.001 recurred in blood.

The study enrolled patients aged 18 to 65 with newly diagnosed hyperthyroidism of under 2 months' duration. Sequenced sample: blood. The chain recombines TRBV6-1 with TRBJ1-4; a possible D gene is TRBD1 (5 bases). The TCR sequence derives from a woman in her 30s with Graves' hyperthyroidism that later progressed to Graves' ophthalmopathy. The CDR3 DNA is TGTGCCAGCAGCTGGGAGGAAGGCCTCCGGGACTCACTTCGGACTAATGAAAAACTGTTTTTT. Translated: CASSWEEGLRDSLRTNEKLFF.